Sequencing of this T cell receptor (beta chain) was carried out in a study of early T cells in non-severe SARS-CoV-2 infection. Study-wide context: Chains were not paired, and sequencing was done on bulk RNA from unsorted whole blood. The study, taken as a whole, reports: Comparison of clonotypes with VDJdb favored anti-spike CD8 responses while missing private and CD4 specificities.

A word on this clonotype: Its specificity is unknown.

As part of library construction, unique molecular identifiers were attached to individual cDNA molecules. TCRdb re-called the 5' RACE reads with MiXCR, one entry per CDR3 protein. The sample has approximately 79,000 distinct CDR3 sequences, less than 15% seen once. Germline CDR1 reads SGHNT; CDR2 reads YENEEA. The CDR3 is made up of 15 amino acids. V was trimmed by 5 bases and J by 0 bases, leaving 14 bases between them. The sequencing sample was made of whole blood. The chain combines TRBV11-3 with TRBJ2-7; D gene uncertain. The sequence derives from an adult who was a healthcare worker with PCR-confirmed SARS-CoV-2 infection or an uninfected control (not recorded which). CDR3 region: CASSPKWGSSYEQYF. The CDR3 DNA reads TGTGCCAGCAGCCCAAAGTGGGGAAGCTCCTACGAGCAGTACTTC.